The next 26 T cell receptor beta chains were all read from a single sample in a study of neoadjuvant anti-PD-1 for oral cavity cancer. Sequenced by immunoSEQ multiplex PCR; TCRdb stores in-frame clones only, minus some. Of around 62,000 clones in the sample, under 85% were seen once. This material consisted of PBMCs, taken before nivolumab (anti-PD-1) treatment. These receptors were collected from a person between 40 and 85 years old with oral cavity squamous cell carcinoma.

The rearrangement links TRBV6-5 to TRBJ2-7; D not resolved. The CDR3 runs to 11 residues. V was clipped by 0 bases and J by 9 bases, with 6 bases between them. Germline values: CDR1 MNHEY, CDR2 SVGAGI. CDR3 protein: CASSYSDVQYF. CDR3 DNA sequence: TGTGCCAGCAGTTACTCGGACGTGCAGTACTTC.

The rearrangement links TRBV6-6 to TRBJ2-7; 8 bases are a match to TRBD2. The CDR3 is 15 amino acids. The germline CDR1 and CDR2 sequences are MNHNY and SVGAGI (reference sequence). V trimming: 4 bases; J trimming: 0 bases; junction bases outside the gene matches: 5. The CDR3 region has the DNA TGTGCCAGCAGTTCCCCGGGACTAGTCTCCTACGAGCAGTACTTC. Residues: CASSSPGLVSYEQYF.

The V call is TRBV11-2, the J call TRBJ2-2; 7 nucleotides line up with TRBD2. Unmatched junction bases numbered 9, after V lost 0 bases and J lost 2 bases. This CDR3 has 18 residues. CDR1 is SGHAT, CDR2 FQNNGV, per germline. Here the CDR3 DNA reads TGTGCCAGCAGCTTAGAAAGGAAAACTAGCGCAAACACCGGGGAGCTGTTTTTT. Translated, it gives CASSLERKTSANTGELFF.

As DNA, the CDR3 is TGCGCCAGCAGCCGGATGGGGGGTAGCACAGATACGCAGTATTTT. Translation gives CASSRMGGSTDTQYF. The chain is built from TRBV5-1 and TRBJ2-3, with D possibly matching TRBD2 (6 bases). This CDR3 has 15 residues. CDR1 and CDR2 from the germline V gene are SGHRS and YFSETQ. Trimming took 4 bases from V and 0 from J, leaving 12 bases between them.

The gene calls are TRBV27 and TRBJ1-1; D is unclear. Looked up from germline, CDR1 is MNHEY and CDR2 is SMNVEV (reference sequence). CDR3 length equals 11 residues. In nucleotides, the CDR3 is TGTGCTCGGGCGGCGAACACTGAAGCTTTCTTT. Amino acids: CARAANTEAFF.

The chain employs TRBV5-1 and TRBJ1-2; 10 bases are a match to TRBD1. Germline V CDR1 and CDR2: SGHRS, YFSETQ. This CDR3 region has 14 residues. V lost 4 bases, J lost 4 bases, and 4 bases stayed unmatched. The CDR3 spells CASSQTGGSYGYTF. CDR3 nucleotide sequence: TGCGCCAGCAGCCAGACAGGGGGCAGCTATGGCTACACCTTC.

The chain joins TRBV25-1 to TRBJ1-1; D not resolved. CDR1 and CDR2 (germline): MGHDK, SYGVNS. V gave up 2 bases and J gave up 3 bases, with 7 bases separating them. The CDR3 sequence is 13 residues long. This CDR3 reads CASSERQYTEAFF. In DNA, the CDR3 is TGTGCCAGCAGTGAACGGCAGTACACTGAAGCTTTCTTT. The full variable domain, rest sourced from reference TRBV25-1 and TRBJ1-1, is EADIYQTPRYLVIGTGKKITLECSQTMGHDKMYWYQQDPGMELHLIHYSYGVNSTEKGDLSSESTVSRIRTEHFPLTLESARPSHTSQYLCASSERQYTEAFFGQGTRLTVV.

Here the CDR3 DNA reads TGTGCCAGCAGCCTGGCAGGGGGGAGGACCCTTCGGGGGGAGCAGTACTTC. This translates into CASSLAGGRTLRGEQYF. The rearrangement joins TRBV5-6 to TRBJ2-7, with TRBD1 as a possible D gene (7 bases). The CDR3 contains 17 residues. V dropped 4 bases and J dropped 7 bases, with 27 bases sitting between them. CDR1 SGHDT and CDR2 YYEEEE come from the germline V gene.

This clone was seen more than once but under ten times. The chain combines TRBV6-5 with TRBJ1-1, with a weak D call TRBD1 (6 bases). The CDR3 covers 14 residues. CDR1 and CDR2 from the germline V gene are MNHEY and SVGAGI. Trimming took 5 bases from V and 1 from J, leaving 11 bases between them. CDR3 nucleotide sequence: TGTGCCAGCAGTAAACGACAGGAGAACACTGAAGCTTTCTTT. It is translated as CASSKRQENTEAFF.

This clone is a singleton in its sample. The rearrangement uses TRBV5-5 and TRBJ1-1; 9 bases match TRBD1. Germline loops: CDR1 SGHKS, CDR2 YYEKEE (reference sequence). V was clipped by 3 bases and J by 10 bases; unmatched bases: 10. The CDR3 totals 14 residues. CDR3 coding DNA: TGTGCCAGCAGCTCCGGACAGGGGATGGTTGGAGCTTTCTTT. Amino acid sequence: CASSSGQGMVGAFF.

This chain joins TRBV5-8 and TRBJ2-7; no firm D call. The germline V gene encodes CDR1 SGHTS and CDR2 YDEGEE. CDR3 size: 14 residues. Trimming took 4 bases from V and 1 from J, leaving 12 bases between them. The CDR3 DNA reads TGTGCCAGCAGCAGCCGAGGCTATTCCTACGAGCAGTACTTC. This gives the protein CASSSRGYSYEQYF.

The chain couples TRBV5-6 to TRBJ2-4, with D unresolved. Germline V gives CDR1 SGHDT, CDR2 YYEEEE. The ends were cut back, 3 bases at V and 0 bases at J, with 19 bases in the middle. The CDR3 runs to 18 residues. The CDR3 region has the DNA TGTGCCAGCAGCTCGCGGCGGCAGCCGCCCCTAGCCAAAAACATTCAGTACTTC. Encoded protein: CASSSRRQPPLAKNIQYF.

This clone was observed at least ten times. The chain recombines TRBV7-8 with TRBJ1-4; D is ambiguous. This CDR3 comprises 14 residues. V was cut by 4 bases and J by 3 bases, with 9 bases left in between. Germline CDR1 is SGHVS and CDR2 is FQNEAQ. The CDR3 bases are TGTGCCAGCAGCTCACCGGGCCCTAATGAAAAACTGTTTTTT. It yields the protein CASSSPGPNEKLFF.

This chain links TRBV7-8 with TRBJ2-7; 10 bases match TRBD1. The CDR3 consists of 14 residues. The V and J ends lost 5 bases and 0 bases, in that order; junction bases with no gene match: 1. Per germline, CDR1 SGHVS and CDR2 FQNEAQ. The CDR3 loop reads CASSRQGASYEQYF. Written as DNA, the CDR3 is TGTGCCAGCAGCCGACAGGGGGCCTCCTACGAGCAGTACTTC.

V and J are TRBV14 and TRBJ2-1; 11 bases map to TRBD2. Germline trimming cut 1 base from V and 7 bases from J; bases unmatched to any gene: 12. CDR1 and CDR2 (germline): SGHDN, FVKESK. The CDR3 totals 18 residues. The CDR3, as DNA: TGTGCCAGCAGCCAAGGTAGCGGGAGGGCCGGGGGTCGTAATGAGCAGTTCTTC. Protein product: CASSQGSGRAGGRNEQFF.

The chain couples TRBV6-5 to TRBJ1-5; TRBD1 is a possible D gene (5 bases). Germline CDR1 reads MNHEY; CDR2 reads SVGAGI. The V end lost 0 bases, the J end lost 1 base, and 7 bases lay between the germline ends. CDR3 length equals 15 residues. CDR3 in amino acids: CASSYSRASNQPQHF. The CDR3 DNA reads TGTGCCAGCAGTTACTCCAGGGCCAGCAATCAGCCCCAGCATTTT.

The rearrangement uses TRBV28 and TRBJ2-5, with unresolved D. CDR1 and CDR2 (germline): MDHEN, SYDVKM. The CDR3 totals 12 residues. Deletions cut 6 bases from V and 4 bases from J, with 9 bases between. CDR3 residues: CASRVAGETQYF. CDR3 bases: TGTGCCAGCAGGGTAGCAGGAGAGACCCAGTACTTC.

This clone was seen a handful of times. The gene calls are TRBV7-2 and TRBJ1-5; D possibly corresponds to TRBD1 (5 bases). CDR1 is SGHTA and CDR2 is FQGNSA in the germline V gene. This CDR3 has 16 residues. V was cut by 5 bases and J by 2 bases, with 16 bases left in between. The CDR3 DNA follows: TGTGCCAGCAGCCCCCGATCAGGGCATGGCAATCAGCCCCAGCATTTT. Protein product: CASSPRSGHGNQPQHF. Full variable domain (rest looked up from reference TRBV7-2 and TRBJ1-5): GAGVSQSPSNKVTEKGKDVELRCDPISGHTALYWYRQSLGQGLEFLIYFQGNSAPDKSGLPSDRFSAERTGGSVSTLTIQRTQQEDSAVYLCASSPRSGHGNQPQHFGDGTRLSIL.

The V call is TRBV6-1, the J call TRBJ1-1, with 7 bases identical to TRBD1. The germline CDR1 and CDR2 sequences are MNHNS and SASEGT. The CDR3 loop spans 16 amino acids. With V trimmed by 3 bases and J by 1 base, 8 bases remained unmatched. The CDR3 sequence: CASSDGSGGKNTEAFF. CDR3 bases: TGTGCCAGCAGTGATGGTTCAGGGGGAAAGAACACTGAAGCTTTCTTT.

The V gene is TRBV5-5, the J gene TRBJ1-3, with D maybe TRBD1 (5 bases). The V gene's germline CDR1 is SGHKS and CDR2 YYEKEE (reference sequence). The CDR3 totals 15 residues. V lost 6 bases to trimming and J lost 0 bases, with 13 bases between them. The CDR3 sequence: CASIRDPGSGNTIYF. DNA for the CDR3: TGTGCCAGCATCCGGGACCCTGGCTCTGGAAACACCATATATTTT.

About this clone: Distinct nucleotide sequences in the sample also encode this CDR3. This chain joins TRBV11-2 and TRBJ1-1; D ambiguous. The CDR3 length is 13 residues. The germline CDR1 and CDR2 sequences are SGHAT and FQNNGV. V lost 2 bases, J lost 1 base, and 5 bases lay in between. The CDR3 sequence is CASSLSGNTEAFF. The DNA for the CDR3 is TGTGCCAGCAGCTTATCCGGGAACACTGAAGCTTTCTTT. Drawing the rest from reference TRBV11-2 and TRBJ1-1, the complete variable domain is EAGVAQSPRYKIIEKRQSVAFWCNPISGHATLYWYQQILGQGPKLLIQFQNNGVVDDSQLPKDRFSAERLKGVDSTLKIQPAKLEDSAVYLCASSLSGNTEAFFGQGTRLTVV.

This rearrangement joins TRBV7-2 to TRBJ2-5, with 7 nucleotides matching TRBD1. Germline V gives CDR1 SGHTA, CDR2 FQGNSA. Trimming removed 4 bases from V and 5 bases from J; junction bases left unmatched: 7. The CDR3 consists of 14 residues. The CDR3: CASSSTQGLETQYF. The CDR3 nucleotides are TGTGCCAGCAGCTCCACACAGGGGCTGGAGACCCAGTACTTC.

The CDR3 sequence: CASSSRTGMTPTGELFF. CDR3 bases: TGTGCCAGCAGTTCCCGGACAGGGATGACCCCCACCGGGGAGCTGTTTTTT. This rearrangement joins TRBV27 to TRBJ2-2; TRBD1 aligns across 8 bases. CDR1 is MNHEY and CDR2 is SMNVEV in the germline V gene (reference sequence). The V gene end was trimmed by 4 bases and the J gene end by 4 bases; junction bases not matched to a gene: 11. The CDR3 covers 17 residues.

This rearrangement joins TRBV30 to TRBJ1-5; D not resolved. This CDR3 contains 14 residues. The germline V gene encodes CDR1 GTSNPN and CDR2 SVGIG (reference sequence). Trimming shortened V by 1 base and J by 0 bases, and 7 bases separated the two germline ends. The CDR3 is CAWSGGYSNQPQHF. DNA for the CDR3: TGTGCCTGGAGTGGGGGTTATAGCAATCAGCCCCAGCATTTT.

This clone was detected ten times or more. Additional DNA sequences in this sample encode the identical CDR3. CDR3 region: CASRRTGDGYTF. CDR3 DNA sequence: TGTGCCAGCAGACGAACAGGGGATGGCTACACCTTC. The chain uses TRBV6-5 and TRBJ1-2; 7 bases match TRBD1. The J segment lost 6 bases and the V segment lost 6 bases, leaving 4 bases of the junction unmatched. The germline V gene encodes CDR1 MNHEY and CDR2 SVGAGI. The CDR3 is 12 residues long.

This chain connects TRBV6-1 to TRBJ1-1; 7 bases are shared with TRBD1. V dropped 6 bases and J dropped 2; count of bases not matched to a gene: 9. The CDR3 extends over 15 amino acids. Germline loops: CDR1 MNHNS, CDR2 SASEGT. The CDR3 reads CASSLQGGLNTEAFF. The CDR3 coding sequence is TGTGCCAGCAGCCTCCAGGGGGGGTTAAACACTGAAGCTTTCTTT.